A selection of T cell receptor beta chains follows, all from one sample in a study of cytomegalovirus exposure and HLA in healthy donors. Sequencing was performed with immunoSEQ multiplex PCR; in TCRdb, only in-frame clones are kept and a portion is missing. The sample consists of roughly 92,000 clones, 7.6% of them appearing once. Sequencing was performed on PBMCs. The receptors were gathered from a man aged 45-65 years in good health and CMV-seronegative. The CDR3 runs from the conserved cysteine through the conserved F or W. The D gene is left open where the match is weak. The listing skips clone size in some rows; elsewhere it reads once, few, many or a size class.

.	TRBV28	.	TRBJ1-4	CASSPRTDLNEKLFF	TGTGCCAGCAGTCCCAGGACAGACCTTAATGAAAAACTGTTTTTT
.	TRBV4-2	.	TRBJ2-2	CASSQFTGTTNTGELFF	TGTGCCAGCAGCCAATTTACCGGGACAACGAACACCGGGGAGCTGTTTTTT
few	TRBV27	TRBD1	TRBJ2-2	CASTPGGSRTTGELFF	TGTGCCAGCACCCCAGGGGGTTCTCGGACCACCGGGGAGCTGTTTTTT
.	TRBV11-2	.	TRBJ1-1	CASSLEIWAPGAFF	TGTGCCAGCAGCTTAGAAATCTGGGCGCCGGGGGCTTTCTTT
few	TRBV11-2	TRBD1	TRBJ1-2	CASSLGPGQDPYGYTF	TGTGCCAGCAGCTTAGGCCCAGGACAGGACCCCTATGGCTACACCTTC
.	TRBV19	TRBD2	TRBJ2-5	CASSPLAGAGETQYF	TGTGCCAGTAGTCCTCTAGCGGGGGCTGGAGAGACCCAGTACTTC
few	TRBV6-1	TRBD1	TRBJ1-5	CASSRGTGVGQPQHF	TGTGCCAGCAGCAGAGGGACAGGGGTTGGTCAGCCCCAGCATTTT
few	TRBV29-1	.	TRBJ2-4	CSVGSSGINIQYF	TGCAGCGTTGGATCTTCGGGGATAAACATTCAGTACTTC
few	TRBV5-1	.	TRBJ2-5	CASSLAKAGPTTTQYF	TGCGCCAGCAGCTTGGCCAAGGCGGGGCCGACGACGACCCAGTACTTC
.	TRBV2	TRBD1	TRBJ1-2	CASSVGQANYGYTF	TGTGCCAGCAGTGTGGGACAGGCTAACTATGGCTACACCTTC
.	TRBV2	TRBD1	TRBJ2-1	CASRNGDRGYNEQFF	TGTGCCAGCCGGAATGGGGACAGGGGCTACAATGAGCAGTTCTTC
few	TRBV29-1	.	TRBJ2-2	CSVEEGGGVGKELFF	TGCAGCGTTGAAGAAGGGGGGGGCGTCGGTAAGGAGCTGTTTTTT
.	TRBV5-1	.	TRBJ1-4	CASSLADRGTNEKLFF	TGCGCCAGCAGCTTGGCCGATAGGGGAACTAATGAAAAACTGTTTTTT
few	TRBV2	.	TRBJ2-7	CASTVQAPHYEQYF	TGTGCCAGCACTGTCCAGGCCCCACACTACGAGCAGTACTTC
.	TRBV28	TRBD2	TRBJ2-1	CASSPPTSGYNEQFF	TGTGCCAGCAGTCCACCGACTAGCGGCTACAATGAGCAGTTCTTC
.	TRBV20-1	TRBD1	TRBJ2-5	CSAGTGETQYF	TGCAGTGCTGGGACAGGGGAGACCCAGTACTTC
.	TRBV28	.	TRBJ1-2	CASRQVTYGYTF	TGTGCCAGCCGTCAGGTTACCTATGGCTACACCTTC
.	TRBV7-8	.	TRBJ1-3	CANSQGPGNAIYF	TGTGCCAACTCCCAGGGGCCTGGAAACGCCATATATTTT
.	TRBV7-2	.	TRBJ1-2	CASSLGGQDYGYTF	TGTGCCAGCAGCTTAGGGGGACAAGACTATGGCTACACCTTC
few	TRBV5-1	TRBD2	TRBJ2-1	CASSRTRIASSSDEQFF	TGCGCCAGCAGCAGGACTAGAATTGCGTCAAGTAGCGATGAGCAGTTCTTC
.	TRBV11-1	TRBD1	TRBJ2-6	CASRPDRSYSGANVLTF	TGTGCCAGCAGACCGGACAGGTCCTACTCTGGGGCCAACGTCCTGACTTTC
few	TRBV6-5	.	TRBJ2-5	CASSYSSPWETQYF	TGTGCCAGCAGTTACTCGAGCCCTTGGGAGACCCAGTACTTC
few	TRBV5-1	.	TRBJ1-3	CASSPTGTRFSGNTIYF	TGCGCCAGCAGCCCAACCGGGACAAGATTCTCTGGAAACACCATATATTTT
.	TRBV28	.	TRBJ2-7	CASSWPGYYEQYF	TGTGCCAGCAGTTGGCCCGGGTACTACGAGCAGTACTTC
few	TRBV18	.	TRBJ1-2	CASSPMDRTHYGYTF	TGTGCCAGCTCACCGATGGACAGAACTCACTATGGCTACACCTTC
.	TRBV5-4	.	TRBJ2-1	CASSFRNEQFF	TGTGCCAGCAGCTTTAGAAATGAGCAGTTCTTC
few	TRBV6-1	TRBD2	TRBJ2-7	CASTLAGGNDEQYF	TGTGCCAGCACCCTAGCGGGAGGGAACGACGAGCAGTACTTC
few	TRBV5-4	TRBD2	TRBJ2-1	CASSLEGLRGNNEQFF	TGTGCCAGCAGCTTGGAGGGACTACGGGGGAACAATGAGCAGTTCTTC
few	TRBV10-2	.	TRBJ1-5	CASSESGGGWQPQHF	TGCGCCAGCAGTGAGTCGGGTGGGGGCTGGCAGCCCCAGCATTTT
.	TRBV29-1	.	TRBJ2-2	CSVRTVRDGELFF	TGCAGCGTTAGGACAGTACGGGACGGGGAGCTGTTTTTT
.	TRBV28	.	TRBJ1-1	CASKTAGMNTEAFF	TGTGCCAGCAAAACCGCCGGGATGAACACTGAAGCTTTCTTT
.	TRBV28	TRBD1	TRBJ1-1	CASSFDRGGEAFF	TGTGCCAGCAGTTTTGACAGGGGGGGTGAAGCTTTCTTT
.	TRBV9	TRBD1	TRBJ2-1	CASSEDRIPSYNEQFF	TGTGCCAGCAGCGAGGACAGGATCCCTTCCTACAATGAGCAGTTCTTC
.	TRBV7-9	.	TRBJ1-4	CASSFQGLNEKLFF	TGTGCCAGCAGCTTCCAGGGGCTTAATGAAAAACTGTTTTTT
few	TRBV9	TRBD2	TRBJ2-1	CASSVGLAGASSYNEQFF	TGTGCCAGCAGCGTTGGACTAGCGGGAGCGAGCTCCTACAATGAGCAGTTCTTC
few	TRBV6-1	.	TRBJ2-7	CASSERPGGGEQYF	TGTGCCAGCAGTGAACGGCCAGGGGGAGGCGAGCAGTACTTC
.	TRBV23-1	.	TRBJ1-2	CASSQLRDIDPIGYTF	TGCGCCAGCAGTCAACTCCGGGACATCGATCCTATTGGCTACACCTTC
few	TRBV19	.	TRBJ1-1	CASRTSTGNTEAFF	TGTGCCAGTAGAACATCGACAGGGAACACTGAAGCTTTCTTT
.	TRBV28	TRBD1	TRBJ1-2	CASSSGQVYYGYTF	TGTGCCAGCAGTTCAGGACAGGTATACTATGGCTACACCTTC
.	TRBV7-2	.	TRBJ1-1	CASSPKTAMNTEAFF	TGTGCCAGCAGCCCAAAGACAGCTATGAACACTGAAGCTTTCTTT
.	TRBV29-1	TRBD2	TRBJ2-7	CSGGTSGYEQYF	TGCAGCGGGGGGACTAGCGGATACGAGCAGTACTTC
few	TRBV5-1	TRBD1	TRBJ1-2	CASSQGQGDGYTF	TGCGCCAGCAGCCAAGGACAGGGGGATGGCTACACCTTC
few	TRBV5-6	TRBD1	TRBJ2-6	CASSLATGVSGGANVLTF	TGTGCCAGCAGCTTGGCAACAGGGGTTTCTGGCGGGGCCAACGTCCTGACTTTC
.	TRBV9	.	TRBJ2-2	CASSAEGWTGELFF	TGTGCCAGCAGCGCCGAGGGTTGGACCGGGGAGCTGTTTTTT
few	TRBV4-3	.	TRBJ2-2	CASSQAPYEELFF	TGCGCCAGCAGCCAAGCCCCCTATGAGGAGCTGTTTTTT
.	TRBV6-6	.	TRBJ2-5	CASSYSKTSKETQYF	TGTGCCAGCAGTTACTCGAAAACTAGCAAAGAGACCCAGTACTTC
few	TRBV2	TRBD2	TRBJ2-1	CASRERGGYNEQFF	TGTGCCAGCAGGGAGCGGGGGGGGTACAATGAGCAGTTCTTC
few	TRBV28	.	TRBJ2-1	CASSFQGGSYNEQFF	TGTGCCAGCAGTTTCCAGGGAGGTTCCTACAATGAGCAGTTCTTC
.	TRBV2	.	TRBJ2-2	CASSGQGFGELFF	TGTGCCAGCAGTGGGCAGGGATTCGGGGAGCTGTTTTTT
few	TRBV5-1	TRBD1	TRBJ1-1	CASSYTGAHTEAFF	TGCGCCAGCAGTTATACAGGGGCGCACACTGAAGCTTTCTTT
few	TRBV7-7	TRBD2	TRBJ2-5	CASSPSGGYQETQYF	TGTGCTAGCAGCCCCAGCGGGGGGTACCAAGAGACCCAGTACTTC
few	TRBV6-6	.	TRBJ1-3	CASSYGTGTGNTIYF	TGTGCCAGCAGTTACGGCACGGGAACTGGAAACACCATATATTTT
.	TRBV18	.	TRBJ1-5	CASSPGDGGMNQPQHF	TGTGCCAGCTCACCGGGGGACGGAGGGATGAATCAGCCCCAGCATTTT
.	TRBV6-5	.	TRBJ2-7	CASSTGPYEQYF	TGTGCCAGCAGTACAGGCCCCTACGAGCAGTACTTC
few	TRBV7-3	.	TRBJ2-2	CASRISEGTGELFF	TGTGCCAGCAGAATAAGCGAGGGCACCGGGGAGCTGTTTTTT